One and the same sample provided the 32 T cell receptor beta chains below, sequenced in a study of blood T cell repertoires in COVID-19. Here immunoSEQ multiplex PCR was the method, and the copy in TCRdb shows in-frame clones only, minus some. The sample records about 250,000 clones, over 75% being singletons. Sequences were obtained from PBMCs or T cells enriched from blood (not recorded which). These receptors were obtained from a woman aged 18-29 years who had recovered from COVID-19.

The chain couples TRBV6-5 to TRBJ1-2; 9 bases line up with TRBD1. V trimming: 5 bases; J trimming: 4 bases; junction bases outside the gene matches: 2. The length of the CDR3 is 13 residues. Germline CDR1 is MNHEY and CDR2 is SVGAGI. DNA of the CDR3: TGTGCCAGCAGTACAGGGGGCGCCTATGGCTACACCTTC. Its translation is CASSTGGAYGYTF.

This chain connects TRBV18 to TRBJ2-1, with 13 nucleotides matching TRBD2. V shed 5 bases and J 7 bases; nucleotides not matched to a gene: 5. Per the germline V gene, CDR1 is KGHSH and CDR2 is LQKENI. This CDR3 is built from 15 residues. In DNA form, the CDR3 reads TGTGCCAGCTCATCACTAGCGGGGGGGGATAATGAGCAGTTCTTC. Its translation: CASSSLAGGDNEQFF.

The V and J genes are TRBV19 and TRBJ2-7; 7 bases align to TRBD1. The germline gives CDR1 LNHDA, CDR2 SQIVND (reference sequence). The CDR3 totals 14 residues. J lost 9 bases, V lost 5 bases, and 13 bases had no gene match. In DNA, the CDR3 is TGTGCCAGTAGTCCCTCCCGAACAGGGGTCGGGCAGTACTTC. It yields the protein CASSPSRTGVGQYF.

This chain connects TRBV6-5 to TRBJ2-7; possible D gene TRBD1, 5 bases. Germline V CDR1 and CDR2: MNHEY, SVGAGI. The CDR3 has 12 residues. The germline V and J ends were trimmed by 6 bases and 4 bases, with 10 bases remaining between them. CDR3 bases: TGTGCCAGCAGCCTTACAGGATACGAGCAGTACTTC. Its translation: CASSLTGYEQYF.

V and J are TRBV19 and TRBJ1-1; 8 positions match TRBD1. The germline CDR1 and CDR2 sequences are LNHDA and SQIVND (reference sequence). V shed 7 bases and J 0 bases; nucleotides not matched to a gene: 7. The CDR3 runs to 15 residues. The CDR3 loop reads CASIFQGALNTEAFF. CDR3 bases: TGTGCCAGTATTTTCCAGGGGGCCTTGAACACTGAAGCTTTCTTT.

This clone was observed once. The J gene is TRBJ1-3, the V gene TRBV10-3, with a tentative D call TRBD1 (6 bases). The CDR3 runs 17 residues. Germline V gene lookup returns CDR1 ENHRY and CDR2 SYGVKD. V lost 6 bases to trimming and J lost 0 bases, with 18 bases between them. CDR3 sequence reads: CAIRGGAGLDSGNTIYF. The DNA of the CDR3 is TGTGCCATCAGGGGGGGGGCAGGACTGGACTCTGGAAACACCATATATTTT.

The V and J genes are TRBV28 and TRBJ2-1; TRBD2 is a possible D gene (6 bases). CDR3 length: 16 amino acids. The V gene's germline CDR1 is MDHEN and CDR2 SYDVKM. The germline V and J ends were trimmed by 3 bases and 0 bases, with 12 bases remaining between them. In nucleotides, the CDR3 is TGTGCCAGCAGTTTCTCATCCGGGGGCTCCTACAATGAGCAGTTCTTC. Its protein is CASSFSSGGSYNEQFF.

In this sample, this clone turned up once. V usage is TRBV27 and J usage is TRBJ1-2; perhaps TRBD1 as D (6 bases). Germline lookup yields CDR1 MNHEY and CDR2 SMNVEV (reference sequence). Trimming took off 4 bases at V and 5 bases at J, with 20 bases between the two ends. This CDR3 spans 16 amino acids. The DNA of the CDR3 is TGTGCCAGCAGTTCCGCAGGGGTCCTCTCCTCTTATGGCTACACCTTC. It yields the protein CASSSAGVLSSYGYTF.

The rearrangement links TRBV18 to TRBJ1-2, with 8 bases matching TRBD1. This CDR3 contains 13 residues. J gave up 2 bases and V 9 bases, and 5 bases lay outside the gene matches. The germline CDR1 and CDR2 sequences are KGHSH and LQKENI. CDR3: CASGQGQNYGYTF. The CDR3, as DNA: TGTGCCAGTGGACAGGGCCAAAACTATGGCTACACCTTC.

The rearrangement joins TRBV7-9 to TRBJ2-6; possible D gene TRBD2, 5 bases. The CDR3 covers 15 residues. V was pared by 5 bases and J by 1 base, with 9 bases between. Germline values: CDR1 SEHNR, CDR2 FQNEAQ (reference sequence). The CDR3 here is CASSLGLSGANVLTF. The DNA of the CDR3 is TGTGCCAGCAGCCTTGGACTGTCTGGGGCCAACGTCCTGACTTTC.

The DNA for the CDR3 is TGCGCCAGCAGTGAAGGGGACAGGGTTATTATCGGGGAGCTGTTTTTT. The encoded protein is CASSEGDRVIIGELFF. The rearrangement links TRBV10-2 to TRBJ2-2; 9 positions agree with TRBD1. CDR1 is WSHSY, CDR2 SAAADI, per germline. This CDR3 has 16 residues. With V trimmed by 3 bases and J by 7 bases, 9 bases remained unmatched.

V and J are TRBV25-1 and TRBJ1-1; the D gene is possibly TRBD1 (5 bases). Germline V gives CDR1 MGHDK, CDR2 SYGVNS. The CDR3 length is 15 residues. V dropped 3 bases and J dropped 3 bases, with 14 bases sitting between them. CDR3 amino acids: CASSEAQGPYTEAFF. The DNA of the CDR3 is TGTGCCAGCAGTGAGGCGCAGGGTCCTTACACTGAAGCTTTCTTT.

This clone showed up just once. The chain is built from TRBV6-4 and TRBJ2-1; 11 nucleotides match TRBD1. J was trimmed by 9 bases and V by 4 bases; bases with no gene match: 5. The CDR3 covers 14 residues. Germline loops: CDR1 MRHNA, CDR2 SNTAGT. CDR3 nucleotide sequence: TGTGCCAGCAGTGCGGGGACAGGGGGTTTTGAGCAGTTCTTC. This gives the protein CASSAGTGGFEQFF.

This clone showed up just a few times. The chain couples TRBV5-1 to TRBJ1-1, with no clear D. The V gene's germline CDR1 is SGHRS and CDR2 YFSETQ. CDR3 length: 14 amino acids. Trimming shortened V by 2 bases and J by 0 bases, and 8 bases separated the two germline ends. The CDR3 spells CASSFSGMNTEAFF. CDR3 DNA: TGCGCCAGCAGCTTTTCGGGGATGAACACTGAAGCTTTCTTT.

V and J are TRBV7-3 and TRBJ2-1, with 10 bases aligning to TRBD2. This CDR3 has 17 residues. V shed 3 bases, J shed 10 bases, and the junction held 15 bases outside the gene matches. Germline V gives CDR1 SGHTA, CDR2 FQGTGA. The CDR3 sequence is CASSLGLAGATGGEQFF. The CDR3, as DNA: TGTGCCAGCAGCTTGGGGCTAGCGGGGGCCACCGGCGGAGAGCAGTTCTTC.

The rearrangement uses TRBV3-1 (or the pseudogene TRBV3-2) and TRBJ1-5, with TRBD1 identical over 8 bases. The trim removed 4 bases at V and 3 bases at J, leaving 2 bases unmatched. The CDR3 totals 14 residues. The germline V gene has CDR1 LGHDT and CDR2 YNNKEL (reference sequence). In DNA form, the CDR3 reads TGTGCCAGCAGCCTGGGACAGGTCAATCAGCCCCAGCATTTT. This translates into CASSLGQVNQPQHF.

The chain combines TRBV28 with TRBJ1-1, with D possibly being TRBD1 (6 bases). Germline CDR1 MDHEN, CDR2 SYDVKM. The CDR3 is 14 amino acids. The V end was cut by 5 bases, the J end by 2 bases, with 12 bases between. CDR3 DNA sequence: TGTGCCAGCAGTCGTTTACAGGGAAACACTGAAGCTTTCTTT. It translates to CASSRLQGNTEAFF.

This clone was detected a few times. The CDR3 nucleotides read TGTGCCAGCAGTGATGAGTACAATCAGCCCCAGCATTTT. It translates to CASSDEYNQPQHF. This chain uses TRBV2 with TRBJ1-5, with unresolved D. The germline V gene has CDR1 SNHLY and CDR2 FYNNEI. Trimming pared 3 bases from V and 3 bases from J, leaving 6 bases between. The CDR3 runs to 13 residues.

The chain combines TRBV5-6 with TRBJ1-6; 10 nucleotides agree with TRBD1. Germline V gene sequence: CDR1 SGHDT, CDR2 YYEEEE. The trim removed 3 bases at V and 8 bases at J, leaving 5 bases unmatched. This CDR3 comprises 15 residues. This chain's CDR3 is CASSSGTGDHSPLHF. The DNA for the CDR3 is TGTGCCAGCAGCTCGGGGACAGGGGATCATTCACCCCTCCACTTT.

The chain employs TRBV28 and TRBJ1-2; D perhaps matches TRBD1 (5 bases). Germline CDR1 reads MDHEN; CDR2 reads SYDVKM. The CDR3 has 17 amino acids. V lost 6 bases to trimming and J lost 0 bases, with 20 bases between them. CDR3 amino acids: CASSSPLGGVPNYGYTF. CDR3 DNA sequence: TGTGCCAGCAGCTCCCCCCTTGGGGGGGTTCCTAACTATGGCTACACCTTC.

The chain combines TRBV2 with TRBJ1-5; perhaps TRBD1 as D (5 bases). The CDR3 sequence is 16 residues long. Germline values: CDR1 SNHLY, CDR2 FYNNEI. V was cut by 6 bases and J by 0 bases, with 15 bases left in between. The CDR3, as DNA: TGTGCCAGCAGCCCCCAGGCAGGGAATAGCAATCAGCCCCAGCATTTT. This codes for CASSPQAGNSNQPQHF.

This chain joins TRBV5-1 and TRBJ1-6; 7 bases are a match to TRBD1. Germline V CDR1 and CDR2: SGHRS, YFSETQ. The CDR3 is made up of 17 amino acids. Trimming took 4 bases from V and 6 from J; bases not matched to a gene: 13. The CDR3 DNA is TGCGCCAGCAGCCCAAGCACAGGGGCGGTTGGTAATTCACCCCTCCACTTT. This translates into CASSPSTGAVGNSPLHF.

The chain uses TRBV5-1 and TRBJ1-1; the D is unclear. The germline gives CDR1 SGHRS, CDR2 YFSETQ. The CDR3 totals 16 residues. The V end was cut by 0 bases, the J end by 2 bases, with 14 bases between. The CDR3 protein is CASSLGAQDLNTEAFF. In nucleotides, the CDR3 is TGCGCCAGCAGCTTGGGGGCCCAAGATCTAAACACTGAAGCTTTCTTT.

The chain links TRBV18 to TRBJ1-2, with 8 bases that match TRBD1. Germline V gene sequence: CDR1 KGHSH, CDR2 LQKENI. V gave up 8 bases and J gave up 6 bases; unmatched junction bases: 8. CDR3 size: 13 residues. CDR3 loop: CASIPDRVDGYTF. The CDR3 nucleotides read TGTGCCAGCATACCGGACAGGGTAGATGGCTACACCTTC.

The chain links TRBV27 to TRBJ1-2, with D perhaps matching TRBD1 (6 bases). The CDR3 extends over 14 amino acids. Germline CDR1 and CDR2: MNHEY and SMNVEV (reference sequence). V gave up 2 bases and J gave up 7 bases, with 14 bases separating them. The CDR3 here is CASSLRGHGFGYTF. The DNA of the CDR3 is TGTGCCAGCAGTTTAAGGGGACACGGCTTTGGCTACACCTTC.

This rearrangement joins TRBV6-5 to TRBJ1-1; the match to TRBD1 covers 8 bases. The V gene end was trimmed by 6 bases and the J gene end by 4 bases; junction bases not matched to a gene: 7. Germline V gene lookup returns CDR1 MNHEY and CDR2 SVGAGI. CDR3 length equals 14 residues. The chain's CDR3 is CASSLLDRGTEAFF. In DNA, the CDR3 is TGTGCCAGCAGCCTATTAGACAGGGGCACTGAAGCTTTCTTT.

This clone was seen a few times. The chain uses TRBV15 and TRBJ1-6, with D tentatively TRBD1 (6 bases). This CDR3 is 15 amino acids long. Trimming shortened V by 2 bases and J by 11 bases, and 16 bases separated the two germline ends. The V gene's germline CDR1 is LNHNV and CDR2 YYDKDF (reference sequence). CDR3: CATSRSQWGHTPLHF. The CDR3 DNA sequence: TGTGCCACCAGCAGATCCCAGTGGGGGCATACACCCCTCCACTTT.

This chain connects TRBV6-5 to TRBJ1-1; 9 positions agree with TRBD1. Trimming cost V 4 bases and J 5 bases; bases outside gene matches: 11. Germline CDR1 reads MNHEY; CDR2 reads SVGAGI. The CDR3 runs to 16 residues. The CDR3 nucleotides are TGTGCCAGCAGTTCGCGGGCGACAGGGGGGGGTACTGAAGCTTTCTTT. It yields the protein CASSSRATGGGTEAFF.

This chain joins TRBV29-1 and TRBJ1-1; weak D call: TRBD1 (6 bases). The germline V gene encodes CDR1 SQVTM and CDR2 ANQGSEA. The V gene lost 6 bases and the J gene lost 3 bases, with 17 bases spanning the gap. The CDR3 spans 14 residues. The CDR3 sequence: CSVVDTGFDTEAFF. CDR3 nucleotides: TGCAGCGTGGTCGATACAGGGTTCGACACTGAAGCTTTCTTT. Drawing the rest from reference TRBV29-1 and TRBJ1-1, the complete variable domain is SAVISQKPSRDICQRGTSLTIQCQVDSQVTMMFWYRQQPGQSLTLIATANQGSEATYESGFVIDKFPISRPNLTFSTLTVSNMSPEDSSIYLCSVVDTGFDTEAFFGQGTRLTVV.

This chain links TRBV2 with TRBJ1-1; the match to TRBD1 covers 7 bases. Germline V gives CDR1 SNHLY, CDR2 FYNNEI. Germline trimming cut 7 bases from V and 7 bases from J; bases unmatched to any gene: 9. The CDR3 is made up of 13 amino acids. For the CDR3, the DNA is TGTGCCAGCATTACAGGGGACGGTAGTGAAGCTTTCTTT. Amino acid sequence: CASITGDGSEAFF.

The chain links TRBV5-1 to TRBJ2-7; the D gene is possibly TRBD1 (5 bases). Germline CDR1 reads SGHRS; CDR2 reads YFSETQ. This CDR3 region has 14 residues. V was shortened by 3 bases and J by 3 bases, with 13 bases between the two germline ends. This CDR3 is CASSYDRRDYEQYF. Written as DNA, the CDR3 is TGCGCCAGCAGCTATGACAGAAGGGACTACGAGCAGTACTTC. The variable domain in full, with the rest retrieved from reference TRBV5-1 and TRBJ2-7, is KAGVTQTPRYLIKTRGQQVTLSCSPISGHRSVSWYQQTPGQGLQFLFEYFSETQRNKGNFPGRFSGRQFSNSRSEMNVSTLELGDSALYLCASSYDRRDYEQYFGPGTRLTVT.

This clone was found a few times. V and J are TRBV5-1 and TRBJ2-7; 7 nucleotides agree with TRBD1. V lost 4 bases to trimming and J lost 2 bases; unmatched junction nucleotides: 6. Germline V gives CDR1 SGHRS, CDR2 YFSETQ. There are 14 residues in the CDR3. CDR3 sequence (DNA): TGCGCCAGCAGCCACGGGACAGAAGCCTACGAGCAGTACTTC. It translates to CASSHGTEAYEQYF.